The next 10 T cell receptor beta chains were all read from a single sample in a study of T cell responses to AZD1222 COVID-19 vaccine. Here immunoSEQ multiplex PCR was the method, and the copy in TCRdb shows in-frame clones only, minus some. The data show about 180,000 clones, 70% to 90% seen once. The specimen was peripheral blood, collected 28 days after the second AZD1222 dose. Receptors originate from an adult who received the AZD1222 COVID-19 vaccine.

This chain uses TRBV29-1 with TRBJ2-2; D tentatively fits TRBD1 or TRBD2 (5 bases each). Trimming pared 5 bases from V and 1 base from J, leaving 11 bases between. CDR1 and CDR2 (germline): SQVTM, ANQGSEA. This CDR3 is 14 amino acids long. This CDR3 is CSVRDGLNTGELFF. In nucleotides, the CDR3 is TGCAGCGTTCGGGACGGACTGAACACCGGGGAGCTGTTTTTT.

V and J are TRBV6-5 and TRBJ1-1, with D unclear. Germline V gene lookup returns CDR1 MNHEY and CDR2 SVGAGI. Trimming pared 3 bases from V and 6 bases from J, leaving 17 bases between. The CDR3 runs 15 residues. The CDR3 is CASSYDIVRLAEAFF. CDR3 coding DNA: TGTGCCAGCAGTTATGATATAGTTAGGTTAGCTGAAGCTTTCTTT.

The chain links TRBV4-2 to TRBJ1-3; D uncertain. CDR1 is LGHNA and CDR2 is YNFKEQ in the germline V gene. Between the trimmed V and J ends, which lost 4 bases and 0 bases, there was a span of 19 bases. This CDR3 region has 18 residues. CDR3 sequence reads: CASSRKPSAESSGNTIYF. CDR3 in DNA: TGTGCCAGCAGCCGCAAGCCCTCAGCCGAGAGCTCTGGAAACACCATATATTTT.

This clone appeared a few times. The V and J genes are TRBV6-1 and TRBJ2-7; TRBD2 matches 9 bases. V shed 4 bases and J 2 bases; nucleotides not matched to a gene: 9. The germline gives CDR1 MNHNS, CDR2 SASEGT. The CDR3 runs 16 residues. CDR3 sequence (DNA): TGTGCCAGCAGTGTAGAAAGCGGGGGGTCCCCCTACGAGCAGTACTTC. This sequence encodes CASSVESGGSPYEQYF.

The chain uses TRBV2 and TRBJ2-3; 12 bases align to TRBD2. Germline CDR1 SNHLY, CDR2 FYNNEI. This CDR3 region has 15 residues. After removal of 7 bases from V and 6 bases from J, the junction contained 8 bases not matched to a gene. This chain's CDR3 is CASIKTSGGLDTQYF. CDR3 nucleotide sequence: TGTGCCAGCATTAAGACTAGCGGGGGATTGGATACGCAGTATTTT.

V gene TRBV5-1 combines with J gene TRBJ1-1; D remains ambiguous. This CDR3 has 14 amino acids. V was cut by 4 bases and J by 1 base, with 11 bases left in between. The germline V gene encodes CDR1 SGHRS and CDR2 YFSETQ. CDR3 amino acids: CASSVVPENTEAFF. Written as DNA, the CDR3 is TGCGCCAGCAGCGTAGTGCCAGAGAACACTGAAGCTTTCTTT. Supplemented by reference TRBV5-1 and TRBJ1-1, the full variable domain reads KAGVTQTPRYLIKTRGQQVTLSCSPISGHRSVSWYQQTPGQGLQFLFEYFSETQRNKGNFPGRFSGRQFSNSRSEMNVSTLELGDSALYLCASSVVPENTEAFFGQGTRLTVV.

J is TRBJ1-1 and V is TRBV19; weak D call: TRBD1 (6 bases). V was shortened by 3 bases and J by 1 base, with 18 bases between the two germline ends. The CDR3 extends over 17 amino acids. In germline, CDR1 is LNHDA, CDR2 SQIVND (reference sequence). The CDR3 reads CASSIIQGISRNTEAFF. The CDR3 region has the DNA TGTGCCAGTAGTATCATACAGGGAATATCAAGGAACACTGAAGCTTTCTTT.

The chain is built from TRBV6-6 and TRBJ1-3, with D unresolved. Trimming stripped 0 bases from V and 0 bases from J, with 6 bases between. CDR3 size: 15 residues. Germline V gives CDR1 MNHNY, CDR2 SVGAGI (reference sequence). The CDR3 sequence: CASSYSVASGNTIYF. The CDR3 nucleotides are TGTGCCAGCAGTTACTCAGTCGCCTCTGGAAACACCATATATTTT.

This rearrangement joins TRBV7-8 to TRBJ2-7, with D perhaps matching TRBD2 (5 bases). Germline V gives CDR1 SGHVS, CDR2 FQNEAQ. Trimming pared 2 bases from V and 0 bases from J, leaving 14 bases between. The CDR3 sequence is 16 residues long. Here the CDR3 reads CASSLRAKGLSYEQYF. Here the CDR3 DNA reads TGTGCCAGCAGCTTAAGGGCGAAAGGACTCTCCTACGAGCAGTACTTC.

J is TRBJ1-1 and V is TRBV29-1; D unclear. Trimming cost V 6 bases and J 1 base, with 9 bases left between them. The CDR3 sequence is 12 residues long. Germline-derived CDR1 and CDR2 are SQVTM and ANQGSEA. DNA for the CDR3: TGCAGCGTCAAGCGGACGAACACTGAAGCTTTCTTT. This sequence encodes CSVKRTNTEAFF.